This passage covers 21 T cell receptor beta chains from one sample sequenced in a study of siplizumab effects on memory and regulatory T cells. The protocol was immunoSEQ multiplex PCR, while the TCRdb copy is restricted to in-frame clones and leaves out a portion. The profile shows 75,000 to 100,000 clones, 85% to 95% of them singletons. Specimen: non-Treg CD4+ T cells sorted from blood. All receptors derive from a human donor in good health.

This chain links TRBV30 with TRBJ1-2; a weak D match, TRBD1 (5 bases). The CDR3 extends over 13 amino acids. The ends were cut back, 0 bases at V and 4 bases at J, with 9 bases in the middle. The germline gives CDR1 GTSNPN, CDR2 SVGIG (reference sequence). DNA for the CDR3: TGTGCCTGGAGTGTACCCGGGGGCTATGGCTACACCTTC. Residues: CAWSVPGGYGYTF.

The CDR3 region is CASSETSTTGPEQYF. Here the CDR3 DNA reads TGTGCCAGCAGTGAAACATCCACAACCGGGCCCGAGCAGTACTTC. The chain recombines TRBV25-1 with TRBJ2-7; D remains ambiguous. This CDR3 region has 15 residues. Germline loops: CDR1 MGHDK, CDR2 SYGVNS. Trimming left V 2 bases short and J 6 bases short, with 17 bases between.

The chain carries TRBV7-2 and TRBJ1-4; 7 bases agree with TRBD1. Germline loops: CDR1 SGHTA, CDR2 FQGNSA. This CDR3 has 16 amino acids. The V gene end was trimmed by 5 bases and the J gene end by 7 bases; junction bases not matched to a gene: 13. CDR3 amino acids: CASSQGGAGSGEKLFF. DNA for the CDR3: TGTGCCAGCAGCCAGGGGGGAGCAGGGAGTGGTGAAAAACTGTTTTTT.

This chain joins TRBV5-4 and TRBJ2-3, with 8 positions matching TRBD1. This CDR3 is 14 amino acids long. Germline assignment: CDR1 SGHNT and CDR2 YYREEE (reference sequence). J was trimmed by 5 bases and V by 2 bases; bases with no gene match: 4. The CDR3 region is CASSFRTGRDTQYF. As DNA, the CDR3 is TGTGCCAGCAGCTTCCGGACAGGGCGAGATACGCAGTATTTT. The full variable domain, its missing parts supplied by reference TRBV5-4 and TRBJ2-3, is ETGVTQSPTHLIKTRGQQVTLRCSSQSGHNTVSWYQQALGQGPQFIFQYYREEENGRGNFPPRFSGLQFPNYSSELNVNALELDDSALYLCASSFRTGRDTQYFGPGTRLTVL.

The chain employs TRBV5-1 and TRBJ2-1; no reliable D call. This CDR3 has 12 residues. Germline CDR1 reads SGHRS; CDR2 reads YFSETQ. Trimming took 0 bases from V and 6 from J, leaving 4 bases between them. This CDR3 is CASSLGVNEQFF. DNA of the CDR3: TGCGCCAGCAGCTTGGGGGTCAATGAGCAGTTCTTC. The full variable domain, with the rest looked up from reference TRBV5-1 and TRBJ2-1, is KAGVTQTPRYLIKTRGQQVTLSCSPISGHRSVSWYQQTPGQGLQFLFEYFSETQRNKGNFPGRFSGRQFSNSRSEMNVSTLELGDSALYLCASSLGVNEQFFGPGTRLTVL.

The genes are TRBV6-1 and TRBJ2-4; D is uncertain. CDR3 size: 18 residues. Germline CDR1 reads MNHNS; CDR2 reads SASEGT. The V and J ends lost 4 bases and 2 bases respectively, with 21 bases between them. The CDR3 nucleotides read TGTGCCAGCAGTGTGGTCAGCAGGCTAAAGGAATCCAAAAACATTCAGTACTTC. Protein sequence: CASSVVSRLKESKNIQYF.

V is TRBV5-3 and J is TRBJ2-7, with unresolved D. TRBV5-3 is designated an ORF whose function remains uncertain. The CDR3 length is 11 residues. Trimming took off 1 base at V and 9 bases at J, with 8 bases between the two ends. The CDR3 region has the DNA TGTGCCAGAAGCTTGCAGGACGGGCAGTACTTC. Translating it yields CARSLQDGQYF.

This clone came up a few times. The J gene is TRBJ1-4, the V gene TRBV18; TRBD1 matches 8 bases. The CDR3 has 16 amino acids. Germline-derived CDR1 and CDR2 are KGHSH and LQKENI. V shed 0 bases and J 5 bases; nucleotides not matched to a gene: 5. The CDR3 spells CASSPPVQGANEKLFF. The CDR3 bases are TGTGCCAGCTCACCACCGGTCCAGGGGGCGAATGAAAAACTGTTTTTT. The full variable domain, completed using reference TRBV18 and TRBJ1-4, is NAGVMQNPRHLVRRRGQEARLRCSPMKGHSHVYWYRQLPEEGLKFMVYLQKENIIDESGMPKERFSAEFPKEGPSILRIQQVVRGDSAAYFCASSPPVQGANEKLFFGSGTQLSVL.

The V and J genes are TRBV10-3 and TRBJ1-1; TRBD1 agrees at 9 bases. J gave up 2 bases and V 6 bases, and 1 base lay outside the gene matches. Germline values: CDR1 ENHRY, CDR2 SYGVKD. The CDR3 length is 13 residues. The CDR3 here is CAIRGQGNTEAFF. The CDR3 nucleotides read TGTGCCATCAGGGGACAGGGAAACACTGAAGCTTTCTTT.

The J gene is TRBJ1-1, the V gene TRBV4-2; 12 bases agree with TRBD1. The CDR3 length is 15 residues. The J segment lost 7 bases and the V segment lost 3 bases, leaving 6 bases of the junction unmatched. The germline V gene encodes CDR1 LGHNA and CDR2 YNFKEQ. CDR3 sequence reads: CASSHPGQGASEAFF. CDR3 sequence (DNA): TGTGCCAGCAGCCATCCGGGACAGGGGGCAAGTGAAGCTTTCTTT.

The chain uses TRBV6-5 and TRBJ1-1; D not resolved. V dropped 6 bases and J dropped 7 bases, with 9 bases sitting between them. This CDR3 is built from 11 residues. The germline V gene has CDR1 MNHEY and CDR2 SVGAGI. CDR3 sequence: CASSPGGEAFF. DNA for the CDR3: TGTGCCAGCAGCCCGGGAGGTGAAGCTTTCTTT.

The CDR3 loop is CASSKTANYGYTF. The CDR3 bases are TGTGCCAGCAGTAAGACAGCTAACTATGGCTACACCTTC. The chain is built from TRBV6-5 and TRBJ1-2, with D perhaps TRBD1 (5 bases). This CDR3 spans 13 amino acids. CDR1 and CDR2 from the germline V gene are MNHEY and SVGAGI. The ends were cut back, 5 bases at V and 0 bases at J, with 7 bases in the middle.

Worth noting for this clone: Mismatch with germline at one junction end may stem from a read error. This rearrangement joins TRBV19 to TRBJ2-1, with D maybe TRBD1 (5 bases). Germline V gene lookup returns CDR1 LNHDA and CDR2 SQIVND (reference sequence). This CDR3 has 15 amino acids. CDR3 region: CASSIESQARNEQFF. As DNA, the CDR3 is TGTGCCAGTAGCATAGAGTCACAGGCCCGAAATGAGCAGTTCTTC.

This clone occurred once. The J gene is TRBJ2-7, the V gene TRBV7-2; D may be TRBD2 (5 bases). Trimming took 0 bases from V and 3 from J, leaving 9 bases between them. This CDR3 spans 14 amino acids. In germline, CDR1 is SGHTA, CDR2 FQGNSA. CDR3 DNA: TGTGCCAGCAGCTTAGCGGGAGTTCTCTACGAGCAGTACTTC. It encodes CASSLAGVLYEQYF.

The chain employs TRBV15 and TRBJ1-2; D ambiguous. V dropped 0 bases and J dropped 0 bases, with 8 bases sitting between them. This CDR3 is built from 15 residues. Looked up from germline, CDR1 is LNHNV and CDR2 is YYDKDF (reference sequence). This CDR3 is CATSRDSLTNYGYTF. In DNA form, the CDR3 reads TGTGCCACCAGCAGAGATTCCCTAACTAACTATGGCTACACCTTC.

The chain is built from TRBV20-1 and TRBJ1-2; no clear D. CDR3 length equals 11 residues. In germline, CDR1 is DFQATT, CDR2 SNEGSKA (reference sequence). V was cut by 6 bases and J by 3 bases, with 8 bases left in between. CDR3 protein: CSASEDYGYTF. DNA for the CDR3: TGCAGTGCGTCGGAGGACTATGGCTACACCTTC.

The chain carries TRBV5-1 and TRBJ2-3; D might be TRBD1 or TRBD2, each matching 5 bases. The germline CDR1 and CDR2 sequences are SGHRS and YFSETQ. V was cut by 4 bases and J by 2 bases, with 14 bases left in between. CDR3 length: 15 residues. The CDR3 region has the DNA TGCGCCAGCAGCGGGGACGGCGACCTCACAGATACGCAGTATTTT. This sequence encodes CASSGDGDLTDTQYF.

The chain employs TRBV30 and TRBJ2-7; 7 positions match TRBD2. The trim removed 0 bases at V and 4 bases at J, leaving 6 bases unmatched. CDR3 length: 14 amino acids. Germline loops: CDR1 GTSNPN, CDR2 SVGIG (reference sequence). Here the CDR3 reads CAWSVGGRPYEQYF. CDR3 in DNA: TGTGCCTGGAGTGTGGGGGGGAGGCCATACGAGCAGTACTTC.

The chain employs TRBV5-4 and TRBJ1-2; D may be TRBD1 (5 bases). CDR3 size: 13 residues. Germline values: CDR1 SGHNT, CDR2 YYREEE (reference sequence). V gave up 0 bases and J gave up 3 bases, with 6 bases separating them. The CDR3 loop is CASSLGGDYGYTF. In DNA form, the CDR3 reads TGTGCCAGCAGCTTGGGGGGGGACTATGGCTACACCTTC.

This clone appeared once. The chain couples TRBV28 to TRBJ1-1, with a possible D match to TRBD1 (6 bases). This CDR3 is built from 10 residues. V lost 11 bases and J 13 bases, leaving 17 bases between the germline ends. Germline CDR1 and CDR2: MDHEN and SYDVKM. The CDR3 DNA sequence: TGTGCCGTAAGGGAACGACAGGTTTTCTTT. Protein sequence: CAVRERQVFF.

V gene TRBV7-3 combines with J gene TRBJ2-7; D is unresolved. Germline values: CDR1 SGHTA, CDR2 FQGTGA. Trimming removed 5 bases from V and 2 bases from J, with 10 bases in between. The CDR3 sequence is 13 residues long. CDR3 amino acids: CASSVGDAYEQYF. For the CDR3, the DNA is TGTGCCAGCAGCGTCGGTGATGCCTACGAGCAGTACTTC.